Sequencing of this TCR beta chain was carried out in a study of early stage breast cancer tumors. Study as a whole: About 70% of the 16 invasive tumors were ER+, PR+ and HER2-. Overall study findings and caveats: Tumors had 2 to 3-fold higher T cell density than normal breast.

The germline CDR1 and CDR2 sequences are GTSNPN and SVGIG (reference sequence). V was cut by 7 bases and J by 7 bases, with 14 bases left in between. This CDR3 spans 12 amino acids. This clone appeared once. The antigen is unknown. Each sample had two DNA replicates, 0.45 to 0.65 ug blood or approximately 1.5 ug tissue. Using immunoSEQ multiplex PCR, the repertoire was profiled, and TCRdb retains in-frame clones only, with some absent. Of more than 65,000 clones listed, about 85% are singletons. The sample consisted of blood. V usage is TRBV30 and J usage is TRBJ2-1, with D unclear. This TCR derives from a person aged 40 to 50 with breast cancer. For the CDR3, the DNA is TGTGCCTCAATCCGGGCGGCGAATGAGCAGTTCTTC. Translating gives CASIRAANEQFF.